The 32 T cell receptor beta chains below were found in one sample sequenced in a study of blood T cell repertoires in COVID-19. Using immunoSEQ multiplex PCR, the repertoire was profiled, and TCRdb retains in-frame clones only, with some absent. Among roughly 64,000 clones listed, about 70% were seen once. Material: peripheral blood. Receptors were obtained from a human donor in a cohort sampled during active COVID-19.

The count of this clone is one. This chain links TRBV19 with TRBJ1-6; D is undetermined. V lost 4 bases and J lost 10, with 20 bases in between. CDR1 and CDR2 (germline): LNHDA, SQIVND (reference sequence). This CDR3 region has 16 residues. The DNA for the CDR3 is TGTGCCAGTAGTACCACACGAGTGACGGCTAGCTCACCCCTCCACTTT. Protein product: CASSTTRVTASSPLHF.

This sequence joins TRBV2 and TRBJ2-5; TRBD2 agrees at 10 bases. The trim removed 6 bases at V and 0 bases at J, leaving 7 bases unmatched. CDR1 and CDR2 from the germline V gene are SNHLY and FYNNEI. CDR3 length: 16 residues. CDR3 coding DNA: TGTGCCAGCAGCGATAGCGGGAGGCCGTACCAAGAGACCCAGTACTTC. It encodes CASSDSGRPYQETQYF.

V is TRBV28 and J is TRBJ1-5, with 8 bases lining up with TRBD1. CDR1 MDHEN and CDR2 SYDVKM come from the germline V gene. Unmatched junction bases numbered 11, after V lost 5 bases and J lost 5 bases. The CDR3 contains 16 residues. The CDR3 here is CASSPPRAGGYQPQHF. The CDR3 DNA sequence: TGTGCCAGCAGTCCCCCCCGTGCAGGGGGCTATCAGCCCCAGCATTTT.

Ten or more counts support this clone. This rearrangement joins TRBV18 to TRBJ2-3; TRBD2 aligns across 9 bases. CDR3 length: 17 residues. V gave up 3 bases and J gave up 1 base; unmatched junction bases: 8. Germline CDR1 reads KGHSH; CDR2 reads LQKENI. The CDR3 coding sequence is TGTGCCAGCTCACCGCGACGGCTAGCGGGACGCACAGATACGCAGTATTTT. Its translation: CASSPRRLAGRTDTQYF.

This clone is termed medium-sized. The chain couples TRBV27 to TRBJ2-7, with 8 bases fitting TRBD1. The V segment lost 2 bases and the J segment 3 bases; nucleotides outside the gene matches: 3. The CDR3 runs 14 residues. CDR1 is MNHEY, CDR2 SMNVEV, per germline (reference sequence). The DNA for the CDR3 is TGTGCCAGCAGTTTACAGGGGGCCAACTACGAGCAGTACTTC. Its translation: CASSLQGANYEQYF.

J is TRBJ2-7 and V is TRBV9; D might be TRBD1 (6 bases). Trimming took off 4 bases at V and 0 bases at J, with 17 bases between the two ends. In germline, CDR1 is SGDLS, CDR2 YYNGEE. CDR3 size: 16 residues. CDR3 sequence (DNA): TGTGCCAGCAGCCTTGGAACAGGACAGCTCTCCTACGAGCAGTACTTC. It is translated as CASSLGTGQLSYEQYF.

The V and J genes are TRBV21-1 and TRBJ1-5; TRBD1 reflects the table's D call only, with no check against the DNA. TRBV21-1 is recorded as a pseudogene. The CDR3 has 16 amino acids. The CDR3 sequence is CASSLGQGYSNQPQHF. CDR3 bases: TGTGCCAGCAGCCTGGGACAGGGGTATAGCAATCAGCCCCAGCATTTT.

About this clone: An end of the junction differs from the germline gene, which may be a read error. V is TRBV7-7 and J is TRBJ2-7, with TRBD2 matching 8 bases. Germline-derived CDR1 and CDR2 are SSHAT and FNYEAQ (reference sequence). The CDR3 has 14 residues. For the CDR3, the DNA is TGTGCTAGCAGCCCTAGTGGGACTAGTGTCGAGCAGTACTTC. Translated, it gives CASSPSGTSVEQYF.

The chain uses TRBV27 and TRBJ2-2; 9 bases are a match to TRBD2. There are 18 residues in the CDR3. Germline CDR1 and CDR2: MNHEY and SMNVEV (reference sequence). The ends lost 4 bases at V and 7 bases at J; junction bases unmatched: 16. In DNA form, the CDR3 reads TGTGCCAGCAGTTGGGGTCGAGCGGGGGGAGGAGGTGGCGGGGAGCTGTTTTTT. Protein product: CASSWGRAGGGGGGELFF.

The sample holds one count of this clone. Here the CDR3 DNA reads TGTGCCAGCAGTGCCGGGACTTTGAACACCGGGGAGCTGTTTTTT. Protein product: CASSAGTLNTGELFF. The J gene is TRBJ2-2, the V gene TRBV5-4, with D perhaps matching TRBD2 (6 bases). CDR3 length: 15 residues. Trimming removed 5 bases at V and 1 base at J, with 12 bases between. Per germline, CDR1 SGHNT and CDR2 YYREEE (reference sequence).

The V call is TRBV7-9, the J call TRBJ1-2; TRBD1 agrees at 7 bases. Germline loops: CDR1 SEHNR, CDR2 FQNEAQ (reference sequence). This CDR3 comprises 13 residues. V lost 7 bases to trimming and J lost 2 bases; unmatched junction nucleotides: 4. In DNA form, the CDR3 reads TGTGCCAGCACCGCGACAGGGAACTATGGCTACACCTTC. Its protein product is CASTATGNYGYTF.

The chain is built from TRBV3-1 (or the pseudogene TRBV3-2) and TRBJ1-1; D is perhaps TRBD1 (5 bases). With 3 bases removed from V and 3 bases from J, the gap between germline ends came to 11 bases. Germline assignment: CDR1 LGHDT and CDR2 YNNKEL (reference sequence). The CDR3 has 14 amino acids. CDR3 sequence reads: CASSHGGKDTEAFF. Here the CDR3 DNA reads TGTGCCAGCAGCCACGGGGGAAAGGACACTGAAGCTTTCTTT.

This rearrangement joins TRBV30 to TRBJ1-1, with 9 bases identical to TRBD1. Germline V CDR1 and CDR2: GTSNPN, SVGIG (reference sequence). This CDR3 has 16 residues. Trimming removed 5 bases from V and 4 bases from J; junction bases left unmatched: 14. In DNA form, the CDR3 reads TGTGCCTGGTCCCTTCCCGGGACAGGGTTGATCACTGAAGCTTTCTTT. It specifies CAWSLPGTGLITEAFF.

This clone was observed a handful of times. The chain recombines TRBV9 with TRBJ2-2; 7 bases align to TRBD2. The CDR3 has 15 residues. The trim removed 1 base at V and 5 bases at J, leaving 5 bases unmatched. CDR1 SGDLS and CDR2 YYNGEE come from the germline V gene. The CDR3 DNA reads as TGTGCCAGCAGCGTATCTAGCGGCGGTACCGGGGAGCTGTTTTTT. Translated, it gives CASSVSSGGTGELFF.

The chain has TRBV9 and TRBJ2-1; 9 nucleotides line up with TRBD1. Germline V gene sequence: CDR1 SGDLS, CDR2 YYNGEE. Germline trimming cut 3 bases from V and 9 bases from J; bases unmatched to any gene: 13. CDR3 length: 16 amino acids. The CDR3 DNA reads TGTGCCAGCAGCGCGGGTGCTGGACAGGGGCAGATTGAGCAGTTCTTC. Amino acid sequence: CASSAGAGQGQIEQFF.

In DNA, the CDR3 is TGTGCCAGTAGTATAGGGGACAGAAACACCGGGGAGCTGTTTTTT. Translated, it gives CASSIGDRNTGELFF. The chain recombines TRBV19 with TRBJ2-2; 7 nucleotides line up with TRBD1. This CDR3 region has 15 residues. J was trimmed by 2 bases and V by 1 base; bases with no gene match: 1. Per the germline V gene, CDR1 is LNHDA and CDR2 is SQIVND (reference sequence).

This clone was seen once. CDR3 region: CASSLRDRLNTEAFF. The CDR3 nucleotides are TGTGCCAGTAGTCTAAGGGACAGGCTAAACACTGAAGCTTTCTTT. The chain carries TRBV19 and TRBJ1-1; 8 bases are shared with TRBD1. After removal of 5 bases from V and 2 bases from J, the junction contained 7 bases not matched to a gene. Per germline, CDR1 LNHDA and CDR2 SQIVND (reference sequence). The CDR3 contains 15 residues.

The chain is built from TRBV5-1 and TRBJ1-6, with 7 bases identical to TRBD1. CDR1 SGHRS and CDR2 YFSETQ come from the germline V gene. Trimming at V came to 3 bases and at J to 7 bases, leaving 10 bases not matched to a gene. This CDR3 has 16 amino acids. CDR3 sequence (DNA): TGCGCCAGCAGCTCGGGAGGGGGCCTCGACAATTCACCCCTCCACTTT. Its translation is CASSSGGGLDNSPLHF.

This clone was recorded once. The gene calls are TRBV10-3 and TRBJ1-2; the D is unclear. V was cut by 3 bases and J by 0 bases, with 14 bases left in between. The CDR3 has 16 amino acids. Germline V CDR1 and CDR2: ENHRY, SYGVKD. The CDR3: CAISDRGSGTNYGYTF. Here the CDR3 DNA reads TGTGCCATCAGTGATCGAGGGAGTGGGACTAACTATGGCTACACCTTC.

The J gene is TRBJ2-3, the V gene TRBV4-1; 7 positions match TRBD2. The CDR3 extends over 15 amino acids. Germline loops: CDR1 MGHRA, CDR2 YSYEKL. The V segment lost 5 bases and the J segment 0 bases; nucleotides outside the gene matches: 5. The DNA for the CDR3 is TGCGCCAGCAGCTATCTAGCGGTGAGCACAGATACGCAGTATTTT. It is translated as CASSYLAVSTDTQYF.

This clone was recorded only once. The chain carries TRBV20-1 and TRBJ1-6; D might be TRBD1 (6 bases). The CDR3 is 19 amino acids. Germline CDR1 and CDR2: DFQATT and SNEGSKA (reference sequence). Between the trimmed V and J ends, which lost 3 bases and 0 bases, there was a span of 21 bases. CDR3 sequence reads: CSASGTGTPESSYNSPLHF. The CDR3 region has the DNA TGCAGTGCTAGTGGAACAGGGACCCCCGAATCCTCCTATAATTCACCCCTCCACTTT.

The V call is TRBV24-1, the J call TRBJ1-2; 10 bases agree with TRBD1. J gave up 2 bases and V 5 bases, and 10 bases lay outside the gene matches. The germline V gene encodes CDR1 KGHDR and CDR2 SFDVKD. The CDR3 totals 17 residues. Here the CDR3 reads CATSARTGGDGNYGYTF. In DNA form, the CDR3 reads TGTGCCACCAGTGCCAGGACAGGGGGTGACGGGAACTATGGCTACACCTTC.

The gene calls are TRBV19 and TRBJ2-5, with D tentatively TRBD1 (5 bases). The germline CDR1 and CDR2 sequences are LNHDA and SQIVND (reference sequence). CDR3 length equals 14 residues. Trimming removed 1 base from V and 4 bases from J, with 10 bases in between. This CDR3 reads CASSIGARGETQYF. The CDR3 DNA sequence: TGTGCCAGTAGTATAGGTGCTAGGGGAGAGACCCAGTACTTC.

The genes are TRBV27 and TRBJ2-7, with D possibly being TRBD1 (6 bases). The V gene's germline CDR1 is MNHEY and CDR2 SMNVEV (reference sequence). The CDR3 runs to 15 residues. V dropped 7 bases and J dropped 0 bases, with 16 bases sitting between them. The CDR3 bases are TGTGCCAGCACCCCCAGGGGCAGGCCCTCCTACGAGCAGTACTTC. Translating it yields CASTPRGRPSYEQYF.

For this clone: Other DNA sequences in the sample encode the same CDR3. The chain couples TRBV11-1 to TRBJ2-7; no reliable D call. The CDR3 has 15 residues. The germline V and J ends were trimmed by 1 base and 1 base, with 11 bases remaining between them. In germline, CDR1 is SGHAT, CDR2 FQDESV (reference sequence). CDR3 sequence (DNA): TGTGCCAGCAGCTTAGGACGCCGAGGATCCTACGAGCAGTACTTC. This sequence encodes CASSLGRRGSYEQYF.

This chain joins TRBV4-1 and TRBJ1-6; a weak D match, TRBD1 (5 bases). The germline CDR1 and CDR2 sequences are MGHRA and YSYEKL. The CDR3 has 16 residues. Deletions cut 0 bases from V and 7 bases from J, with 13 bases between. The chain's CDR3 is CASSQDPGGRNSPLHF. The CDR3 DNA reads TGCGCCAGCAGCCAAGATCCCGGGGGAAGGAATTCACCCCTCCACTTT.

This chain uses TRBV28 with TRBJ2-4, with 16 bases fitting TRBD2. The germline CDR1 and CDR2 sequences are MDHEN and SYDVKM. The CDR3 has 20 residues. V was pared by 6 bases and J by 0 bases, with 11 bases of the junction left unmatched. The DNA of the CDR3 is TGTGCCAGCAGCCCCGCCGGGACTAGCGGGGGGGCTCTAGCCAAAAACATTCAGTACTTC. Protein sequence: CASSPAGTSGGALAKNIQYF. Combining the CDR3 with reference TRBV28 and TRBJ2-4 gives the whole variable domain DVKVTQSSRYLVKRTGEKVFLECVQDMDHENMFWYRQDPGLGLRLIYFSYDVKMKEKGDIPEGYSVSREKKERFSLILESASTNQTSMYLCASSPAGTSGGALAKNIQYFGAGTRLSVL.

V usage is TRBV11-2 and J usage is TRBJ2-3; a weak D match, TRBD1 (5 bases). The germline V gene has CDR1 SGHAT and CDR2 FQNNGV. The CDR3 consists of 14 residues. The V end was cut by 1 base, the J end by 6 bases, with 11 bases between. The CDR3 DNA reads as TGTGCCAGCAGCTTAGCAGGGTTAACGGATACGCAGTATTTT. This translates into CASSLAGLTDTQYF. The entire variable domain, with the rest obtained from reference TRBV11-2 and TRBJ2-3, is as follows: EAGVAQSPRYKIIEKRQSVAFWCNPISGHATLYWYQQILGQGPKLLIQFQNNGVVDDSQLPKDRFSAERLKGVDSTLKIQPAKLEDSAVYLCASSLAGLTDTQYFGPGTRLTVL.

This clone showed up just once. The chain joins TRBV6-2 or TRBV6-3 to TRBJ1-2, with 10 positions matching TRBD1. There are 18 residues in the CDR3. J lost 0 bases, V lost 5 bases, and 12 bases had no gene match. CDR1 is MNHEY and CDR2 is SVGEGT in the germline V gene. CDR3 loop: CASSPLSTGGSTNYGYTF. Here the CDR3 DNA reads TGTGCCAGCAGTCCCCTTTCGACAGGGGGCTCGACTAACTATGGCTACACCTTC.

The J gene is TRBJ1-1, the V gene TRBV6-2 or TRBV6-3; TRBD1 agrees at 12 bases. The CDR3 has 15 amino acids. Trimming removed 5 bases from V and 6 bases from J; junction bases left unmatched: 7. Germline V lookup: CDR1 MNHEY, CDR2 SVGEGT. The CDR3: CASSNRDRGQPEAFF. The DNA of the CDR3 is TGTGCCAGCAGTAACCGGGACAGGGGGCAACCTGAAGCTTTCTTT.

CDR3 sequence (DNA): TGTGCCAGCAGAACCCTAGCGGGGGTCACAGATACGCAGTATTTT. Translation: CASRTLAGVTDTQYF. The chain combines TRBV6-5 with TRBJ2-3, with 10 bases identical to TRBD2. Germline values: CDR1 MNHEY, CDR2 SVGAGI. Trimming removed 6 bases from V and 2 bases from J; junction bases left unmatched: 5. There are 15 residues in the CDR3.

This clone was seen only once. This chain uses TRBV30 with TRBJ2-7; 10 nucleotides line up with TRBD1. Per germline, CDR1 GTSNPN and CDR2 SVGIG (reference sequence). J gave up 6 bases and V 3 bases, and 5 bases lay outside the gene matches. The CDR3 sequence is 13 residues long. CDR3 nucleotide sequence: TGTGCCTGGAGGAGGGGGACAGGGGCCGAGCAGTACTTC. Its translation: CAWRRGTGAEQYF.